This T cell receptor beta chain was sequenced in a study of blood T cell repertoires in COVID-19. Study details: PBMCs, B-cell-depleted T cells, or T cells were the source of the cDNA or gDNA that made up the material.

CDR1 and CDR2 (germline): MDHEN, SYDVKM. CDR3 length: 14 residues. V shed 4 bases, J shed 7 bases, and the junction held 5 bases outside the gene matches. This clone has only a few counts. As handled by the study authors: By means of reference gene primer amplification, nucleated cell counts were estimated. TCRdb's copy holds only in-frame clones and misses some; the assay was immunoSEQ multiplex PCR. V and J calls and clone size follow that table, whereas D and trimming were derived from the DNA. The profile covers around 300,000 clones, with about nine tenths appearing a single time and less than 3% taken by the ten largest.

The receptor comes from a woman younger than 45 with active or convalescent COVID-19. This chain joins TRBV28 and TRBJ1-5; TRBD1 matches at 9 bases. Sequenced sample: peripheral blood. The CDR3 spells CASSSRQGGQPQHF. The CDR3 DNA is TGTGCCAGCAGTTCCAGACAGGGGGGGCAGCCCCAGCATTTT.